This TCR beta chain was retrieved from a study of CD8 T cells in ankylosing spondylitis. Points from the study as a whole: What appeared characteristic of ankylosing spondylitis blood was a TCR beta motif of seven to nine highly homologous variants.

This clonotype was detected only a few times. The antigen remains unidentified. CDR3 length equals 12 residues. In germline, CDR1 is MNHNS, CDR2 SASEGT. Trimming stripped 8 bases from V and 8 bases from J, with 13 bases between. TCRdb called the 5' RACE reads again in MiXCR, with one record for every CDR3 protein. The sample yields more than 150,000 distinct CDR3 sequences, roughly 13% seen once. The chain joins TRBV6-1 to TRBJ2-1; D remains ambiguous. The clonotype comes from a female donor with ankylosing spondylitis or in good health (not recorded which). The sample consisted of blood, either unsorted or a sorted T cell fraction (not recorded which). CDR3 sequence reads: CASRAVGDEQFF. The CDR3 DNA reads TGTGCCAGCCGGGCTGTTGGGGATGAGCAGTTCTTC.